These 20 T cell receptor beta chains were sequenced from one sample in a study of CD8+ T cells in alopecia areata. Treatment here: oral pan-JAK inhibitor, 5-10 mg twice daily. Alopecia areata patients provided lesional scalp punch biopsies and peripheral blood, both collected for the study. As the sequencing template, cDNA was produced by extracting RNA and reverse transcribing it. Sequencing used immunoSEQ multiplex PCR; TCRdb keeps in-frame clones, though not all of them. The sample holds 4,000 to 5,000 clones; around 93% are singletons and the top ten take over 15%. The specimen comprised skin, sampled at week 4, from a patient treated with tofacitinib. These receptors were taken from a human donor with alopecia areata.

The chain is built from TRBV4-1 and TRBJ1-2; 8 nucleotides align to TRBD1. The junction had 11 bases not matched to a gene; V was cut back by 1 base and J by 7 bases. Looked up from germline, CDR1 is MGHRA and CDR2 is YSYEKL. CDR3 length: 16 residues. DNA for the CDR3: TGCGCCAGCAGCCAAGTTTTGTGGACAGGGTCAGGTGGCTACACCTTC. Encoded protein: CASSQVLWTGSGGYTF.

This clone came up a few times. V and J are TRBV5-1 and TRBJ2-1, with 12 bases fitting TRBD1. V dropped 7 bases and J dropped 6; count of bases not matched to a gene: 11. The CDR3 totals 16 residues. Germline V CDR1 and CDR2: SGHRS, YFSETQ. CDR3 DNA: TGCGCCAGCCCGGGAACGGGACAGGGGGCCCCCAATGAGCAGTTCTTC. It yields the protein CASPGTGQGAPNEQFF. Drawing the rest from reference TRBV5-1 and TRBJ2-1, the complete variable domain is KAGVTQTPRYLIKTRGQQVTLSCSPISGHRSVSWYQQTPGQGLQFLFEYFSETQRNKGNFPGRFSGRQFSNSRSEMNVSTLELGDSALYLCASPGTGQGAPNEQFFGPGTRLTVL.

Notes on this clone: The sample carries other DNA sequences with the same CDR3. V and J are TRBV9 and TRBJ2-3; D is undetermined. Germline V gives CDR1 SGDLS, CDR2 YYNGEE. V dropped 0 bases and J dropped 5 bases, with 4 bases sitting between them. The CDR3 extends over 12 amino acids. The CDR3 loop reads CASSVGVDTQYF. The CDR3 DNA is TGTGCCAGCAGCGTAGGTGTAGATACGCAGTATTTT.

This chain uses TRBV15 with TRBJ2-7, with 12 bases that match TRBD2. The V gene's germline CDR1 is LNHNV and CDR2 YYDKDF (reference sequence). J was trimmed by 6 bases and V by 0 bases; bases with no gene match: 9. CDR3 length: 17 residues. The CDR3 nucleotides read TGTGCCACCAGCAGAGATCTAGCGGGGGGGCCGGTCGGCGAGCAGTACTTC. Encoded protein: CATSRDLAGGPVGEQYF.

This chain joins TRBV5-1 and TRBJ1-1, with D perhaps TRBD1 (6 bases). This CDR3 is built from 16 residues. The ends were cut back, 5 bases at V and 6 bases at J, with 23 bases in the middle. CDR1 is SGHRS, CDR2 YFSETQ, per germline. The CDR3 coding sequence is TGCGCCAGCAGATACCAAACCTCACAGGGTAACCCTGAAGCTTTCTTT. It translates to CASRYQTSQGNPEAFF.

The V call is TRBV6-6, the J call TRBJ1-2, with a possible D match to TRBD1 (6 bases). The V end was cut by 5 bases, the J end by 8 bases, with 18 bases between. Germline-derived CDR1 and CDR2 are MNHNY and SVGAGI (reference sequence). CDR3 length: 14 residues. The DNA of the CDR3 is TGTGCCAGCAGTCCCCCTGGACAGAAGGGAGGCTACACCTTC. Translation gives CASSPPGQKGGYTF.

This rearrangement joins TRBV6-1 to TRBJ1-1, with a possible D match to TRBD1 (5 bases). V lost 11 bases and J lost 0, with 16 bases in between. The germline CDR1 and CDR2 sequences are MNHNS and SASEGT. The CDR3 runs 14 residues. The CDR3 region has the DNA TGTGCCGGGAGGACCGGGGCCTTGAACACTGAAGCTTTCTTT. Translated: CAGRTGALNTEAFF.

J is TRBJ1-2 and V is TRBV7-2, with D perhaps matching TRBD1 (6 bases). The V end lost 5 bases, the J end lost 8 bases, and 27 bases lay between the germline ends. Germline V gives CDR1 SGHTA, CDR2 FQGNSA. The CDR3 length is 17 residues. The CDR3 reads CASSPGQVGRDAYGYTF. CDR3 DNA: TGTGCCAGCAGCCCGGGACAAGTTGGGCGGGACGCTTACGGCTACACCTTC.

The chain couples TRBV10-2 to TRBJ2-2; 10 bases map to TRBD1. The V gene's germline CDR1 is WSHSY and CDR2 SAAADI. This CDR3 is 16 amino acids long. V trimming: 4 bases; J trimming: 4 bases; junction bases outside the gene matches: 6. The CDR3 coding sequence is TGCGCCAGCAGTGGGGACAGGGGAGGTCGCACCGGGGAGCTGTTTTTT. It translates to CASSGDRGGRTGELFF.

The rearrangement links TRBV10-3 to TRBJ1-1, with no clear D. Germline V gives CDR1 ENHRY, CDR2 SYGVKD. This CDR3 is 13 amino acids long. V lost 8 bases and J 1 base, leaving 11 bases between the germline ends. CDR3: CAIRTTRNTEAFF. The CDR3 DNA reads TGTGCCATCCGAACGACGAGGAACACTGAAGCTTTCTTT.

The chain combines TRBV29-1 with TRBJ2-2; 9 bases map to TRBD1. The CDR3 contains 17 residues. J lost 0 bases, V lost 5 bases, and 10 bases had no gene match. The germline V gene has CDR1 SQVTM and CDR2 ANQGSEA. CDR3 sequence: CSVRGTGLPSNTGELFF. The CDR3 DNA follows: TGCAGCGTTCGAGGGACAGGGTTACCTTCGAACACCGGGGAGCTGTTTTTT.

The chain recombines TRBV9 with TRBJ2-7; weak D call: TRBD2 (6 bases). V lost 0 bases, J lost 2 bases, and 15 bases lay in between. The CDR3 length is 16 residues. The germline CDR1 and CDR2 sequences are SGDLS and YYNGEE. The CDR3 coding sequence is TGTGCCAGCAGCGTAGTTGGAGGGGCAGGGCCCTACGAGCAGTACTTC. As protein: CASSVVGGAGPYEQYF. Looking up the rest from reference TRBV9 and TRBJ2-7 gives the full variable domain: DSGVTQTPKHLITATGQRVTLRCSPRSGDLSVYWYQQSLDQGLQFLIQYYNGEERAKGNILERFSAQQFPDLHSELNLSSLELGDSALYFCASSVVGGAGPYEQYFGPGTRLTVT.

The chain employs TRBV7-9 and TRBJ2-3, with a possible D match to TRBD1 (6 bases). Trimming stripped 10 bases from V and 3 bases from J, with 14 bases between. The length of the CDR3 is 13 residues. Germline V gives CDR1 SEHNR, CDR2 FQNEAQ (reference sequence). CDR3 amino acids: CAISGELTDTQYF. CDR3 DNA: TGTGCCATTTCAGGGGAGTTAACAGATACGCAGTATTTT.

The chain couples TRBV5-1 to TRBJ2-1, with D uncertain. Germline CDR1 reads SGHRS; CDR2 reads YFSETQ. The CDR3 totals 12 residues. Trimming removed 0 bases at V and 12 bases at J, with 10 bases between. The CDR3 sequence: CASSLDESSQFF. CDR3 sequence (DNA): TGCGCCAGCAGCTTGGATGAGTCTTCGCAGTTCTTC.

The rearrangement joins TRBV6-6 to TRBJ1-6; no firm D call. This CDR3 is 16 amino acids long. Germline V gives CDR1 MNHNY, CDR2 SVGAGI (reference sequence). Deletions cut 2 bases from V and 7 bases from J, with 15 bases between. The CDR3 loop is CASSYPRAETNSPLHF. In DNA form, the CDR3 reads TGTGCCAGCAGTTACCCCCGTGCGGAGACAAATTCACCCCTCCACTTT.

The chain joins TRBV20-1 to TRBJ1-2, with 7 bases fitting TRBD1. Germline lookup yields CDR1 DFQATT and CDR2 SNEGSKA (reference sequence). The CDR3 loop spans 11 amino acids. Here the CDR3 reads CSGKGAGGYTF. As DNA, the CDR3 is TGCAGCGGAAAGGGGGCTGGTGGCTACACCTTC.

The DNA for the CDR3 is TGTGCCAGCAGCGCCCCTAGGCGGGGGGGCCTCCACGAGCAGTACTTC. Its protein is CASSAPRRGGLHEQYF. This chain links TRBV5-6 with TRBJ2-7; 9 bases are shared with TRBD2. After removal of 4 bases from V and 5 bases from J, the junction contained 13 bases not matched to a gene. Germline values: CDR1 SGHDT, CDR2 YYEEEE. The CDR3 extends over 16 amino acids.

The rearrangement links TRBV10-3 to TRBJ1-1, with no clear D. The CDR3 has 14 amino acids. Germline assignment: CDR1 ENHRY and CDR2 SYGVKD. V lost 6 bases to trimming and J lost 0 bases, with 11 bases between them. CDR3 region: CAIRDLLMNTEAFF. The CDR3 region has the DNA TGTGCCATCAGGGACCTTTTAATGAACACTGAAGCTTTCTTT.

The V and J genes are TRBV13 and TRBJ2-1; 12 bases map to TRBD1. Germline-derived CDR1 and CDR2 are PRHDT and FYEKMQ (reference sequence). Losses at the gene ends were 3 bases for V and 6 bases for J; bases not matched to a gene: 3. The CDR3 is 15 residues long. In DNA, the CDR3 is TGTGCCAGCAGCTTCCCGGGACAGGGGGCCAATGAGCAGTTCTTC. Protein: CASSFPGQGANEQFF.

As regards this clone: Other DNA sequences in the sample encode the same CDR3. The genes are TRBV5-1 and TRBJ2-2; tentatively, D is TRBD1 (5 bases). The CDR3 totals 14 residues. V lost 8 bases, J lost 5 bases, and 16 bases lay in between. Germline V gives CDR1 SGHRS, CDR2 YFSETQ. This CDR3 reads CASSTGQSTGELFF. For the CDR3, the DNA is TGCGCCAGTAGCACCGGACAATCGACCGGGGAGCTGTTTTTT.